These 25 T cell receptor beta chains originate from one sample sequenced in a study of T cell changes during pregnancy in multiple sclerosis. Clones were sequenced by immunoSEQ multiplex PCR, and TCRdb holds only the in-frame ones, with some missing. The sample lists 95,000 to 150,000 clones; approximately 94% were seen once. Material: peripheral blood, obtained before pregnancy. These TCRs come from a female donor with multiple sclerosis, enrolled in a pregnancy study.

V gene TRBV28 combines with J gene TRBJ2-5; perhaps TRBD1 as D (6 bases). The CDR3 is made up of 17 amino acids. Germline lookup yields CDR1 MDHEN and CDR2 SYDVKM. The V end was cut by 6 bases, the J end by 2 bases, with 22 bases between. The chain's CDR3 is CASRAVGADTIQETQYF. Here the CDR3 DNA reads TGTGCCAGCAGGGCCGTGGGGGCGGACACTATACAAGAGACCCAGTACTTC.

This chain links TRBV7-9 with TRBJ1-1, with TRBD1 matching 8 bases. J lost 1 base, V lost 0 bases, and 4 bases had no gene match. The germline CDR1 and CDR2 sequences are SEHNR and FQNEAQ (reference sequence). The CDR3 has 16 residues. The CDR3 here is CASSLAGQAKNTEAFF. The DNA for the CDR3 is TGTGCCAGCAGCTTAGCGGGACAGGCAAAGAACACTGAAGCTTTCTTT.

The chain employs TRBV9 and TRBJ2-7; TRBD1 agrees at 10 bases. Germline-derived CDR1 and CDR2 are SGDLS and YYNGEE. V was pared by 0 bases and J by 3 bases, with 3 bases of the junction left unmatched. This CDR3 is built from 15 residues. In DNA form, the CDR3 reads TGTGCCAGCAGCGTAGCCGGACAGGGGGGCTACGAGCAGTACTTC. It translates to CASSVAGQGGYEQYF.

This clone was picked up a small number of times. This chain joins TRBV4-1 and TRBJ2-7; maybe TRBD2 (6 bases). Per the germline V gene, CDR1 is MGHRA and CDR2 is YSYEKL. The CDR3 is 18 residues long. V was clipped by 2 bases and J by 3 bases, with 23 bases between them. CDR3 in DNA: TGCGCCAGCAGCCAACGTCTCGCGGGGAGCTTGGCGCTCTACGAGCAGTACTTC. Its protein is CASSQRLAGSLALYEQYF.

The chain joins TRBV28 to TRBJ2-7, with 10 bases matching TRBD2. The CDR3 spans 15 residues. Germline loops: CDR1 MDHEN, CDR2 SYDVKM. V lost 6 bases, J lost 0 bases, and 5 bases stayed unmatched. CDR3 loop: CASRPGLADSYEQYF. The CDR3 DNA is TGTGCCAGCAGACCTGGACTAGCGGACTCCTACGAGCAGTACTTC.

DNA for the CDR3: TGTGCCAGCAGCTTTACGGGACAGGGGGGCAATGAGCAGTTCTTC. Translation: CASSFTGQGGNEQFF. V gene TRBV7-2 combines with J gene TRBJ2-1, with 11 bases aligning to TRBD1. CDR1 is SGHTA, CDR2 FQGNSA, per germline. V trimming: 3 bases; J trimming: 6 bases; junction bases outside the gene matches: 4. The CDR3 spans 15 residues.

The chain recombines TRBV14 with TRBJ1-2, with TRBD1 matching 8 bases. CDR3 length: 16 residues. Trimming cost V 0 bases and J 4 bases; bases outside gene matches: 7. Germline loops: CDR1 SGHDN, CDR2 FVKESK. The CDR3 DNA reads as TGTGCCAGCAGCCAAGATCATCAGGGGGCGAGCTATGGCTACACCTTC. As protein: CASSQDHQGASYGYTF.

This chain links TRBV7-3 with TRBJ2-2; TRBD2 agrees at 11 bases. CDR1 is SGHTA and CDR2 is FQGTGA in the germline V gene. CDR3 length: 15 amino acids. V was pared by 6 bases and J by 5 bases, with 5 bases of the junction left unmatched. The CDR3 spells CASSRLAGITGELFF. DNA of the CDR3: TGTGCCAGCAGTCGACTAGCGGGGATTACCGGGGAGCTGTTTTTT.

This chain links TRBV27 with TRBJ2-6; 11 bases map to TRBD1. Germline V lookup: CDR1 MNHEY, CDR2 SMNVEV (reference sequence). V lost 9 bases and J lost 3; bases outside the gene matches: 7. This CDR3 has 16 residues. The chain's CDR3 is CASKRTGGGGANVLTF. In nucleotides, the CDR3 is TGTGCCAGTAAACGGACAGGGGGCGGTGGGGCCAACGTCCTGACTTTC.

The chain is built from TRBV2 and TRBJ2-5; 8 bases align to TRBD2. The J call may be mistaken, given a closer DNA end match to TRBJ2-7. The V gene's germline CDR1 is SNHLY and CDR2 FYNNEI. This CDR3 region has 17 residues. Here the CDR3 reads CASSERGGLKLSYEQYF. CDR3 sequence (DNA): TGTGCCAGCAGTGAGCGCGGGGGGCTCAAGCTATCCTACGAGCAGTACTTC.

This chain links TRBV28 with TRBJ2-1; 11 bases align to TRBD2. The CDR3 is made up of 17 amino acids. CDR1 is MDHEN and CDR2 is SYDVKM in the germline V gene. Trimming removed 3 bases from V and 7 bases from J; junction bases left unmatched: 11. For the CDR3, the DNA is TGTGCCAGCAGTTTCGCTTCAGGACTAGCGGGCAGTAATGAGCAGTTCTTC. Protein sequence: CASSFASGLAGSNEQFF.

This rearrangement joins TRBV9 to TRBJ1-1, with D possibly TRBD1 on 6 matching bases. Germline assignment: CDR1 SGDLS and CDR2 YYNGEE. Trimming removed 4 bases at V and 5 bases at J, with 18 bases between. The CDR3 spans 15 residues. The CDR3 sequence: CASSSMPGGQTEAFF. The CDR3 DNA follows: TGTGCCAGCAGCTCCATGCCGGGGGGGCAGACTGAAGCTTTCTTT.

The gene calls are TRBV7-3 and TRBJ2-6, with 7 bases lining up with TRBD1. The CDR3 has 19 amino acids. Germline values: CDR1 SGHTA, CDR2 FQGTGA. V trimming: 1 base; J trimming: 0 bases; junction bases outside the gene matches: 9. The CDR3 reads CASSLRGTGARSGANVLTF. The DNA for the CDR3 is TGTGCCAGCAGCTTAAGGGGAACAGGGGCCCGCTCTGGGGCCAACGTCCTGACTTTC.

This clone was detected a few times. The chain has TRBV29-1 and TRBJ2-5, with 15 bases aligning to TRBD2. In germline, CDR1 is SQVTM, CDR2 ANQGSEA. Trimming cost V 5 bases and J 5 bases; bases outside gene matches: 3. The CDR3 is made up of 14 amino acids. The CDR3 here is CSVTGTSGGETQYF. The CDR3 DNA follows: TGCAGCGTTACCGGGACTAGCGGGGGGGAGACCCAGTACTTC.

The V and J genes are TRBV18 and TRBJ1-5; D remains ambiguous. Trimming took off 3 bases at V and 0 bases at J, with 6 bases between the two ends. The CDR3 consists of 14 residues. From germline, CDR1 is KGHSH and CDR2 LQKENI. The CDR3 reads CASSPANSNQPQHF. The DNA of the CDR3 is TGTGCCAGCTCACCTGCGAATAGCAATCAGCCCCAGCATTTT.

The chain couples TRBV11-3 to TRBJ2-1; D may be TRBD2 (7 bases). Germline assignment: CDR1 SGHNT and CDR2 YENEEA. Trimming removed 4 bases at V and 3 bases at J, with 25 bases between. This CDR3 region has 19 residues. This CDR3 is CASSYTPPWGGGLYNEQFF. The CDR3 region has the DNA TGTGCCAGCAGCTACACCCCACCCTGGGGCGGGGGCCTCTACAATGAGCAGTTCTTC.

The chain employs TRBV2 and TRBJ2-7, with TRBD1 matching over 10 bases. Germline V gene lookup returns CDR1 SNHLY and CDR2 FYNNEI. V gave up 6 bases and J gave up 5 bases; unmatched junction bases: 10. The CDR3 runs to 15 residues. Here the CDR3 DNA reads TGTGCCAGCAGGATTGCGGGACAGGGGAGGCACGAGCAGTACTTC. It codes for CASRIAGQGRHEQYF.

This clone was counted a single time. This chain uses TRBV27 with TRBJ2-7, with 8 bases fitting TRBD2. The CDR3 consists of 15 residues. V gave up 2 bases and J gave up 4 bases; unmatched junction bases: 7. The germline CDR1 and CDR2 sequences are MNHEY and SMNVEV (reference sequence). The CDR3 DNA reads TGTGCCAGCAGTTTAACGGGGGGGCCCGGGTACGAGCAGTACTTC. Translating gives CASSLTGGPGYEQYF.

The V and J genes are TRBV30 and TRBJ2-3; D is ambiguous. The CDR3 consists of 13 residues. Germline V gene data show CDR1 as GTSNPN and CDR2 as SVGIG (reference sequence). V gave up 0 bases and J gave up 4 bases, with 8 bases separating them. CDR3 region: CAWSVMFADTQYF. In nucleotides, the CDR3 is TGTGCCTGGAGTGTAATGTTCGCAGATACGCAGTATTTT.

The chain uses TRBV7-8 and TRBJ1-4; 7 bases are a match to TRBD1. This CDR3 is built from 14 residues. J gave up 4 bases and V 4 bases, and 3 bases lay outside the gene matches. The V gene's germline CDR1 is SGHVS and CDR2 FQNEAQ. The CDR3 region is CASSSGQLNEKLFF. The CDR3 DNA sequence: TGTGCCAGCAGCTCGGGACAGCTTAATGAAAAACTGTTTTTT.

The chain joins TRBV28 to TRBJ2-1; 11 bases are a match to TRBD2. The CDR3 contains 16 residues. Germline assignment: CDR1 MDHEN and CDR2 SYDVKM. The trim removed 6 bases at V and 7 bases at J, leaving 11 bases unmatched. CDR3 sequence (DNA): TGTGCCAGCAGCCGGACACTAGCGGGAGATGGAAATGAGCAGTTCTTC. Protein: CASSRTLAGDGNEQFF.

This chain connects TRBV7-9 to TRBJ2-3, with 9 bases that match TRBD2. Germline CDR1 reads SEHNR; CDR2 reads FQNEAQ (reference sequence). The CDR3 has 18 amino acids. The J segment lost 3 bases and the V segment lost 3 bases, leaving 13 bases of the junction unmatched. The CDR3, as DNA: TGTGCCAGCAGCTTCAAACGGGGCGGGAGGGCCGCAACAGATACGCAGTATTTT. Translated: CASSFKRGGRAATDTQYF.

This chain links TRBV6-6 with TRBJ2-7; no firm D call. This CDR3 comprises 12 residues. CDR1 is MNHNY and CDR2 is SVGAGI in the germline V gene (reference sequence). V dropped 5 bases and J dropped 1 base, with 6 bases sitting between them. Here the CDR3 reads CASSRLSYEQYF. The CDR3 DNA sequence: TGTGCCAGCAGTCGTTTGTCCTACGAGCAGTACTTC.

V usage is TRBV5-1 and J usage is TRBJ1-1; D is unresolved. Trimming pared 2 bases from V and 1 base from J, leaving 9 bases between. CDR1 SGHRS and CDR2 YFSETQ come from the germline V gene. This CDR3 is built from 14 residues. CDR3 amino acids: CASSFTVQNTEAFF. In nucleotides, the CDR3 is TGCGCCAGCAGCTTCACAGTACAGAACACTGAAGCTTTCTTT.

The V gene is TRBV5-1, the J gene TRBJ1-2; D unresolved. V was shortened by 0 bases and J by 5 bases, with 11 bases between the two germline ends. In germline, CDR1 is SGHRS, CDR2 YFSETQ. The CDR3 spans 14 residues. CDR3 sequence: CASSLAEEAYGYTF. The CDR3 region has the DNA TGCGCCAGCAGCTTGGCCGAGGAGGCATATGGCTACACCTTC.